The clone carrying this T cell receptor (beta chain) was counted many times. Its specificity is not known. This entry comes from a study of response to subunit inactivated influenza vaccine. Looked up from germline, CDR1 is MNHNS and CDR2 is SASEGT. Trimming removed 6 bases at V and 0 bases at J, with 12 bases between. The CDR3 is made up of 14 amino acids. TCRdb recomputed calls from the RT-PCR reads with MiXCR, one row per CDR3 protein. Among about 190,000 distinct CDR3 sequences listed, about 15% were seen once. Study-level results: The authors suggested that few new T cells are recruited per seasonal influenza vaccination.

This sequence joins TRBV6-1 and TRBJ2-7, with TRBD1 as a possible D gene (6 bases). Sequenced material: CD8+ T cells sorted from PBMCs, taken 5 days after vaccination. This receptor was taken from a man in his fifties who received an inactivated influenza vaccine. The CDR3: CASSPGQLSYEQYF. Here the CDR3 DNA reads TGTGCCAGCAGCCCTGGACAGCTCTCCTACGAGCAGTACTTC.